The TCR beta chain under discussion was sequenced for a study of identical twins. General study results and limits: Out-of-frame beta chain sequences displayed weaker excess sharing between twins. Out-of-frame alpha sequences shared by twins showed excess low generation probability. Abundant cord blood beta clonotypes carried fewer insertions; memory repertoires showed none.

One entry per CDR3 protein results from TCRdb running MiXCR on the 5' RACE reads. The sample holds 200,000 to 300,000 distinct CDR3 sequences, 5.5% to 8% seen once. Trimming removed 7 bases from V and 8 bases from J, with 17 bases in between. CDR3 length equals 13 residues. Per germline, CDR1 SNHLY and CDR2 FYNNEI. This clonotype was recorded at least ten times. What it recognizes is unknown. This same sample was also taken into another study, of yellow fever vaccine responses in identical twins.

The sample taken for sequencing was memory (CD45RO+) T cells sorted from blood. This receptor was obtained from a woman between 18 and 29 years old in good health. This chain links TRBV2 with TRBJ1-2; D is perhaps TRBD1 (6 bases). The DNA for the CDR3 is TGTGCCAGCATCGGGGGCTCGGGGGAAGGCTACACCTTC. This encodes CASIGGSGEGYTF. Full variable domain (remainder filled in from reference TRBV2 and TRBJ1-2): EPEVTQTPSHQVTQMGQEVILRCVPISNHLYFYWYRQILGQKVEFLVSFYNNEISEKSEIFDDQFSVERPDGSNFTLKIRSTKLEDSAMYFCASIGGSGEGYTFGSGTRLTVV.